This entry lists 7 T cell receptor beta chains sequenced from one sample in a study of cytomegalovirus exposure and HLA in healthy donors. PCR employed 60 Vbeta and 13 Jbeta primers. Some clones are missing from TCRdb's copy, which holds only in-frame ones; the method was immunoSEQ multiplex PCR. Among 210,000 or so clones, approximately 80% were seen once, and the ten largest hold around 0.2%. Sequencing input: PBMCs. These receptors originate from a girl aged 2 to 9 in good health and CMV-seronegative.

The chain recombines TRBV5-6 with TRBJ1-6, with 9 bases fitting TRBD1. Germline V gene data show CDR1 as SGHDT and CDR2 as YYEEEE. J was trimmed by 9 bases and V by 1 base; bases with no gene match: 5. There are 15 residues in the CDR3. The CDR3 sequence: CASSLQTGGGSPLHF. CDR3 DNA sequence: TGTGCCAGCAGCTTGCAAACAGGGGGCGGTTCACCCCTCCACTTT.

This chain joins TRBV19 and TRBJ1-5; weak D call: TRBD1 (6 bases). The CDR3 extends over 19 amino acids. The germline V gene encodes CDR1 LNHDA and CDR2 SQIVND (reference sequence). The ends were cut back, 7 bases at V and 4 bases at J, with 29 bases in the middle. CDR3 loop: CASTVGRGRPSIPNQPQHF. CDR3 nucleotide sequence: TGTGCCAGTACCGTCGGCAGGGGTAGGCCATCAATTCCGAATCAGCCCCAGCATTTT.

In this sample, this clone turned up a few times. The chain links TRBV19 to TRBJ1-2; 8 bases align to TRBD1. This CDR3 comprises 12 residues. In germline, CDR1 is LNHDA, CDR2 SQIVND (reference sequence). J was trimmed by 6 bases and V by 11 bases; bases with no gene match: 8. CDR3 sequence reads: CAGSTGGHGYTF. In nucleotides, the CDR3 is TGTGCCGGATCTACAGGGGGTCATGGCTACACCTTC.

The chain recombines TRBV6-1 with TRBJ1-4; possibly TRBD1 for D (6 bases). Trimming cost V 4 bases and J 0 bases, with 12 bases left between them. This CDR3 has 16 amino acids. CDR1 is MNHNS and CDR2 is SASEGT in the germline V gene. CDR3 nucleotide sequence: TGTGCCAGCAGTGCTCGGGGGGCTTCAACTAATGAAAAACTGTTTTTT. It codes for CASSARGASTNEKLFF.

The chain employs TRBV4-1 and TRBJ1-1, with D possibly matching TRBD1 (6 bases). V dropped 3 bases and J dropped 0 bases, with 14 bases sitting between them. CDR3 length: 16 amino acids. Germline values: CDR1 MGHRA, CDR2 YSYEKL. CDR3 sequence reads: CASSHPVRGMNTEAFF. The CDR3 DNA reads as TGCGCCAGCAGCCATCCGGTCAGGGGCATGAACACTGAAGCTTTCTTT.

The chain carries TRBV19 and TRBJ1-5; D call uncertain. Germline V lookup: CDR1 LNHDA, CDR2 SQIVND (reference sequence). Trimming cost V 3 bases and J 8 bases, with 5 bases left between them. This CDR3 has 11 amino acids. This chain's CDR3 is CASSIGEPQHF. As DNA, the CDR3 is TGTGCCAGTAGTATTGGAGAGCCCCAGCATTTT.

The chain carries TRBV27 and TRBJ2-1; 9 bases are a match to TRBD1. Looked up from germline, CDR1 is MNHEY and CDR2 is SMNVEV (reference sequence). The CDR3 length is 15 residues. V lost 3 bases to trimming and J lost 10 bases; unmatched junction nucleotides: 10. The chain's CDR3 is CASSLIQGAWYEQFF. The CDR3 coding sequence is TGTGCCAGCAGTTTGATACAGGGGGCATGGTACGAGCAGTTCTTC.